This T cell receptor (beta chain) emerged from a study of blood T cell repertoires in COVID-19. Overall study context: Acute and convalescent COVID-19 specimens originated in the United States, Italy and Spain. T cells, B-cell-depleted T cells, or PBMCs provided the cDNA or gDNA that served as material.

In the source study's methods: Amplification with reference gene primers provided the estimates of nucleated cell counts. The repertoire was sequenced with immunoSEQ multiplex PCR; TCRdb's copy has only in-frame clones and lacks some. The V and J calls and the clone size are those of that table, but D and trimming were determined from the DNA. The data show approximately 210,000 clones, 70% to 90% seen once. The germline V gene encodes CDR1 MGHRA and CDR2 YSYEKL. V was clipped by 2 bases and J by 15 bases; unmatched bases: 18. The CDR3 spans 16 residues. This rearrangement joins TRBV4-1 to TRBJ2-1, with 8 bases that match TRBD2. The sequence was obtained from a woman aged 70-85 years with acute or convalescent COVID-19. Sequenced: peripheral blood. The CDR3 protein is CASSQSGLRRGGVRFF. As DNA, the CDR3 is TGCGCCAGCAGCCAATCGGGGTTGCGTCGGGGGGGCGTGCGGTTCTTC.